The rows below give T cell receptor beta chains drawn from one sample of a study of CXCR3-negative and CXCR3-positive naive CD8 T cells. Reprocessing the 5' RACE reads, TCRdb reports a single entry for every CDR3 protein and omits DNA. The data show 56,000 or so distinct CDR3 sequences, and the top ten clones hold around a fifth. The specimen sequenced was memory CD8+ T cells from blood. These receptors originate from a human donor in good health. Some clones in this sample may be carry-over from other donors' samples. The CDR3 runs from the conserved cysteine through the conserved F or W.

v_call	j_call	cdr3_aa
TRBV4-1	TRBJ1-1	CASSQVEGTEAFF
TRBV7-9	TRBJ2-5	CASSSSRPIRYF
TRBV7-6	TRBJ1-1	CASSRGMDRLNTEAFF
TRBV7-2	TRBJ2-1	CASSLAGGRSEQFF
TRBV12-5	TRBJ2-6	CASGTSGANVLTF
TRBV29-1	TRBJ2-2	CSVTGHSGELFF
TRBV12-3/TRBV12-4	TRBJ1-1	CASSFRMAEAFF
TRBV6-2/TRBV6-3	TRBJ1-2	CASSPQGFPGYTF
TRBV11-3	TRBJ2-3	CASGGTDNTDTQYF
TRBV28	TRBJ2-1	CASSLFGWDEQFF
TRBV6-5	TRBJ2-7	CASSYSVDGAYEQYF
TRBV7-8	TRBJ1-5	CASSLDRGNQPQHF
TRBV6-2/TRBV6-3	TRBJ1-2	CASSYSNPGGGGYTF
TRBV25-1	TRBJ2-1	CASSGGLAPEQFF
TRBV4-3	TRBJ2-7	CASSQGRTTYEQYF